Following are 18 T cell receptor beta chains from one sample sequenced in a study of human T cells and chemical hapten exposure. TCRdb re-analysed the RACE reads in MiXCR, keeping a single row per CDR3 protein. Among about 34,000 distinct CDR3 sequences, more than 6% were seen once, and the ten largest hold roughly 9%. Indicated time point: patch test 1, 2 weeks after DPC sensitization. Treatment: therapeutic diphenylcyclopropenone sensitization with weekly scalp DPC. From whole blood left unfractionated, total RNA was extracted. The material was whole blood, obtained in connection with sensitization to the hapten diphenylcyclopropenone (DPC). The receptors come from a woman in her twenties or thirties with alopecia areata. Some clones in this sample may be carry-over from other donors' samples.

This clonotype was found a few times. The V call is TRBV5-4, the J call TRBJ1-2, with D perhaps TRBD1 (5 bases). The V gene's germline CDR1 is SGHNT and CDR2 YYREEE (reference sequence). This CDR3 spans 15 amino acids. V was trimmed by 0 bases and J by 6 bases, leaving 15 bases between them. The CDR3 is CASSLGGRAWDGYTF. The DNA of the CDR3 is TGTGCCAGCAGCTTGGGGGGCAGGGCCTGGGATGGCTACACCTTC.

This chain uses TRBV4-2 with TRBJ2-7; 9 bases map to TRBD2. The trim removed 2 bases at V and 4 bases at J, leaving 6 bases unmatched. Germline V gives CDR1 LGHNA, CDR2 YNFKEQ. The CDR3 extends over 15 amino acids. For the CDR3, the DNA is TGTGCCAGCAGCCAAACCCTCGCGGGGGGGTACGAGCAGTACTTC. It encodes CASSQTLAGGYEQYF.

This clonotype was seen more than once but under ten times. This chain uses TRBV20-1 with TRBJ1-2, with D maybe TRBD1 (5 bases). Trimming removed 5 bases at V and 4 bases at J, with 11 bases between. Germline V gene lookup returns CDR1 DFQATT and CDR2 SNEGSKA (reference sequence). This CDR3 comprises 12 residues. In DNA, the CDR3 is TGCAGTGCTTTCGTCGGGACCTATGGCTACACCTTC. As protein: CSAFVGTYGYTF.

The sample holds many counts of this clonotype. The junction and the germline gene differ at one end; a read error may be behind it. The CDR3 spells CASRTQTGANVLTF. The CDR3 bases are TGTGCCAGCAGGACGCAGACTGGAGCCAACGTCCTGACTTTC. The chain has TRBV6-5 and TRBJ2-6; D call uncertain. This CDR3 is built from 14 residues. Germline V gene sequence: CDR1 MNHEY, CDR2 SVGAGI.

The sample holds a few counts of this clonotype. This chain uses TRBV4-2 with TRBJ2-3; tentative D call: TRBD2 (6 bases). The V gene's germline CDR1 is LGHNA and CDR2 YNFKEQ. The germline V and J ends were trimmed by 0 bases and 6 bases, with 25 bases remaining between them. There are 19 residues in the CDR3. Here the CDR3 DNA reads TGTGCCAGCAGCCAAGAACAGACGGGAGCTCCTGGGTGGGTGGATACGCAGTATTTT. It yields the protein CASSQEQTGAPGWVDTQYF.

This clonotype was picked up a small number of times. The V call is TRBV7-2, the J call TRBJ2-3; 8 bases fit TRBD2. Germline V gene data show CDR1 as SGHTA and CDR2 as FQGNSA. This CDR3 comprises 15 residues. After removal of 2 bases from V and 4 bases from J, the junction contained 5 bases not matched to a gene. CDR3 in amino acids: CASSLNGGGSDTQYF. CDR3 nucleotides: TGTGCCAGCAGCTTAAATGGCGGGGGGTCAGATACGCAGTATTTT.

This clonotype was observed a few times. This chain joins TRBV6-5 and TRBJ2-2, with D unresolved. The CDR3 consists of 14 residues. V dropped 4 bases and J dropped 1 base, with 7 bases sitting between them. Germline V gene data show CDR1 as MNHEY and CDR2 as SVGAGI. This chain's CDR3 is CASSLWKNTGELFF. CDR3 nucleotides: TGTGCCAGCAGTTTATGGAAGAACACCGGGGAGCTGTTTTTT.

This clonotype was found many times. CDR3 coding DNA: TGCAGCGTCAGACCAACCTCTAATGAAAAACTGTTTTTT. Translated, it gives CSVRPTSNEKLFF. This rearrangement joins TRBV29-1 to TRBJ1-4; D not certain. The germline gives CDR1 SQVTM, CDR2 ANQGSEA. The CDR3 totals 13 residues. Trimming cost V 6 bases and J 3 bases, with 11 bases left between them.

There are many counts of this clonotype. The gene calls are TRBV7-9 and TRBJ2-2; D unclear. The V gene's germline CDR1 is SEHNR and CDR2 FQNEAQ (reference sequence). This CDR3 contains 15 residues. With 5 bases removed from V and 2 bases from J, the gap between germline ends came to 12 bases. The CDR3 nucleotides read TGTGCCAGCAGCCCTGGGCGGCAAAACACCGGGGAGCTGTTTTTT. It yields the protein CASSPGRQNTGELFF. The full variable domain, rest sourced from reference TRBV7-9 and TRBJ2-2, is DTGVSQNPRHKITKRGQNVTFRCDPISEHNRLYWYRQTLGQGPEFLTYFQNEAQLEKSRLLSDRFSAERPKGSFSTLEIQRTEQGDSAMYLCASSPGRQNTGELFFGEGSRLTVL.

This clonotype was seen only a few times. The chain joins TRBV5-1 to TRBJ2-2; perhaps TRBD1 as D (7 bases). The length of the CDR3 is 14 residues. In germline, CDR1 is SGHRS, CDR2 YFSETQ. The V gene lost 4 bases and the J gene lost 4 bases, with 11 bases spanning the gap. CDR3 coding DNA: TGCGCCAGCAGCCCCCAGGGGGGCACCGGGGAGCTGTTTTTT. Protein product: CASSPQGGTGELFF.

The chain uses TRBV3-1 and TRBJ1-5, with 7 bases lining up with TRBD1. Germline assignment: CDR1 LGHDT and CDR2 YNNKEL (reference sequence). The length of the CDR3 is 14 residues. The ends lost 5 bases at V and 7 bases at J; junction bases unmatched: 8. CDR3 protein: CASSNRGGEQPQHF. CDR3 in DNA: TGTGCCAGCAGCAACAGGGGTGGTGAGCAGCCCCAGCATTTT.

J is TRBJ2-7 and V is TRBV14; D not resolved. Trimming took off 0 bases at V and 6 bases at J, with 12 bases between the two ends. CDR3 size: 14 residues. The germline gives CDR1 SGHDN, CDR2 FVKESK. CDR3 DNA sequence: TGTGCCAGCAGCCAAGATCTTGTGGTCATCGAGCAGTACTTC. Protein product: CASSQDLVVIEQYF.

The rearrangement links TRBV3-1 to TRBJ2-5; 7 bases are a match to TRBD1. J was trimmed by 2 bases and V by 8 bases; bases with no gene match: 11. Germline loops: CDR1 LGHDT, CDR2 YNNKEL (reference sequence). The CDR3 is made up of 15 amino acids. This CDR3 reads CASLGQDFIQETQYF. The CDR3 coding sequence is TGTGCCAGCCTTGGACAGGACTTCATACAAGAGACCCAGTACTTC.

In this sample, this clonotype turned up many times. J is TRBJ1-5 and V is TRBV12-3 or TRBV12-4; TRBD1 matches 7 bases. The CDR3 is 16 residues long. The junction had 8 bases not matched to a gene; V was cut back by 3 bases and J by 3 bases. CDR3: CASSFLDRMINQPQHF. The CDR3, as DNA: TGTGCCAGCAGTTTTCTGGACAGGATGATCAATCAGCCCCAGCATTTT.

This clonotype was counted at least ten times. This chain uses TRBV12-3 or TRBV12-4 with TRBJ1-3; D unclear. Trimming removed 6 bases from V and 3 bases from J, with 12 bases in between. CDR3 length equals 14 residues. CDR3 amino acids: CASSLTDLGNTIYF. The CDR3 nucleotides are TGTGCCAGCAGCCTAACAGATCTTGGAAACACCATATATTTT.

The chain uses TRBV5-1 and TRBJ1-6; TRBD1 matches 7 bases. Looked up from germline, CDR1 is SGHRS and CDR2 is YFSETQ. The CDR3 totals 16 residues. The junction had 3 bases not matched to a gene; V was cut back by 0 bases and J by 3 bases. The CDR3 loop is CASSLVGTDYNSPLHF. The CDR3 DNA reads as TGCGCCAGCAGCTTGGTCGGGACAGACTATAATTCACCCCTCCACTTT.

The CDR3 DNA follows: TGTGCCAGCAGCTTAGCCGGGGATGGTTGGGAAAAACTGTTTTTT. It specifies CASSLAGDGWEKLFF. This chain connects TRBV7-2 to TRBJ1-4; D ambiguous. Per the germline V gene, CDR1 is SGHTA and CDR2 is FQGNSA. The V end lost 0 bases, the J end lost 8 bases, and 13 bases lay between the germline ends. The CDR3 loop spans 15 amino acids.

The sample holds a few counts of this clonotype. CDR3 protein: CASLGTSGGTDTQYF. CDR3 DNA: TGTGCCAGCCTTGGGACTAGCGGGGGGACAGATACGCAGTATTTT. The rearrangement links TRBV27 to TRBJ2-3, with 15 bases lining up with TRBD2. Germline assignment: CDR1 MNHEY and CDR2 SMNVEV (reference sequence). CDR3 length: 15 residues. The junction had 3 bases not matched to a gene; V was cut back by 8 bases and J by 3 bases.